These 26 T cell receptor beta chains were all obtained from the same sample, sequenced in a study of cytomegalovirus exposure and HLA in healthy donors. Primers: 60 Vbeta forward and 13 Jbeta reverse. Sequencing was performed with immunoSEQ multiplex PCR; in TCRdb, only in-frame clones are kept and a portion is missing. The table for this sample gives approximately 130,000 clones. Sequences were obtained from PBMCs. Receptors originate from a woman aged 60 to 75 in good health and CMV-seronegative.

The chain recombines TRBV5-4 with TRBJ1-2, with 9 bases fitting TRBD1. Germline V gene sequence: CDR1 SGHNT, CDR2 YYREEE (reference sequence). Germline trimming cut 4 bases from V and 7 bases from J; bases unmatched to any gene: 8. The CDR3 extends over 14 amino acids. The CDR3 sequence is CASSLETGGPGYTF. The DNA for the CDR3 is TGTGCCAGCAGCCTCGAAACAGGGGGCCCTGGCTACACCTTC.

V usage is TRBV11-1 and J usage is TRBJ2-1; D is undetermined. The CDR3 loop spans 15 amino acids. V was trimmed by 1 base and J by 0 bases, leaving 7 bases between them. Germline V gene data show CDR1 as SGHAT and CDR2 as FQDESV (reference sequence). The CDR3 sequence: CASSLGLNSYNEQFF. CDR3 nucleotide sequence: TGTGCCAGCAGCTTAGGGCTTAACTCCTACAATGAGCAGTTCTTC.

The V and J genes are TRBV6-5 and TRBJ2-1, with TRBD2 as a possible D gene (5 bases). Germline V gene data show CDR1 as MNHEY and CDR2 as SVGAGI. The CDR3 runs to 13 residues. Trimming removed 7 bases at V and 5 bases at J, with 12 bases between. The CDR3 protein is CASIMPGNNEQFF. CDR3 DNA: TGTGCCAGCATCATGCCGGGGAACAATGAGCAGTTCTTC.

Points on this clone: This is likely a read error, given that the CDR3 carries no conserved phenylalanine or tryptophan at its end. The J gene is TRBJ1-2, the V gene TRBV10-3; TRBD1 agrees at 8 bases. The CDR3 consists of 13 residues. CDR1 and CDR2 from the germline V gene are ENHRY and SYGVKD. After removal of 2 bases from V and 8 bases from J, the junction contained 4 bases not matched to a gene. The CDR3 DNA sequence: TGTGCCATCAGTGAGGGACAGGGAAGGGGCTACACCCTC. Protein product: CAISEGQGRGYTL.

The CDR3 DNA is TGTGCCAGCAGTGAGTACAGGGGAAGCAATCAGCCCCAGCATTTT. The encoded protein is CASSEYRGSNQPQHF. The rearrangement uses TRBV6-1 and TRBJ1-5, with 7 bases aligning to TRBD1. V lost 3 bases and J lost 1; bases outside the gene matches: 3. CDR1 is MNHNS, CDR2 SASEGT, per germline. CDR3 length: 15 amino acids.

V gene TRBV10-3 combines with J gene TRBJ2-3, with 7 bases fitting TRBD1. The CDR3 extends over 17 amino acids. Trimming removed 2 bases from V and 4 bases from J; junction bases left unmatched: 12. CDR1 is ENHRY, CDR2 SYGVKD, per germline. The CDR3 loop is CAISESTGVAGSDTQYF. In DNA, the CDR3 is TGTGCCATCAGTGAGAGTACAGGGGTTGCGGGTTCAGATACGCAGTATTTT.

The chain has TRBV28 and TRBJ2-7; D is possibly TRBD2 (5 bases). V was clipped by 8 bases and J by 0 bases, with 11 bases between them. The CDR3 spans 13 residues. Germline values: CDR1 MDHEN, CDR2 SYDVKM. The CDR3 sequence is CASQAGVSYEQYF. The CDR3, as DNA: TGTGCCAGCCAAGCCGGGGTCTCCTACGAGCAGTACTTC. Using reference TRBV28 and TRBJ2-7 for the parts outside the CDR3, the full variable domain is DVKVTQSSRYLVKRTGEKVFLECVQDMDHENMFWYRQDPGLGLRLIYFSYDVKMKEKGDIPEGYSVSREKKERFSLILESASTNQTSMYLCASQAGVSYEQYFGPGTRLTVT.

CDR3 region: CASSPPGNAEAFF. CDR3 DNA sequence: TGTGCCAGCAGTCCCCCGGGTAACGCTGAAGCTTTCTTT. The chain joins TRBV6-6 to TRBJ1-1; D is unresolved. Germline assignment: CDR1 MNHNY and CDR2 SVGAGI (reference sequence). The V gene lost 5 bases and the J gene lost 6 bases, with 13 bases spanning the gap. The CDR3 totals 13 residues.

The V gene is TRBV7-3, the J gene TRBJ2-1; TRBD2 agrees at 10 bases. This CDR3 region has 18 residues. Germline lookup yields CDR1 SGHTA and CDR2 FQGTGA. V shed 5 bases, J shed 3 bases, and the junction held 13 bases outside the gene matches. The CDR3 sequence is CASSPRTSGPLNYNEQFF. CDR3 DNA sequence: TGTGCCAGCAGCCCCAGGACTAGCGGCCCCCTTAACTACAATGAGCAGTTCTTC.

The rearrangement joins TRBV5-1 to TRBJ1-4, with unresolved D. This CDR3 comprises 17 residues. Germline CDR1 reads SGHRS; CDR2 reads YFSETQ. Trimming stripped 2 bases from V and 0 bases from J, with 14 bases between. This CDR3 is CASSFFPRPATNEKLFF. CDR3 DNA: TGCGCCAGCAGCTTTTTCCCGCGTCCGGCAACTAATGAAAAACTGTTTTTT.

V is TRBV30 and J is TRBJ2-3, with D possibly being TRBD1 (5 bases). Germline V CDR1 and CDR2: GTSNPN, SVGIG (reference sequence). The germline V and J ends were trimmed by 0 bases and 0 bases, with 7 bases remaining between them. The CDR3 is 14 residues long. DNA for the CDR3: TGTGCCTGGAGTGTACAGGCTAGCACAGATACGCAGTATTTT. Protein: CAWSVQASTDTQYF.

The chain has TRBV28 and TRBJ2-3; 10 bases map to TRBD2. V trimming: 10 bases; J trimming: 2 bases; junction bases outside the gene matches: 6. Germline CDR1 reads MDHEN; CDR2 reads SYDVKM. This CDR3 is built from 14 residues. The CDR3 loop reads CATERGGPTDTQYF. The CDR3 DNA is TGTGCCACCGAGCGGGGGGGCCCCACAGATACGCAGTATTTT.

Note on this clone: One end of the junction fails to match germline, which may point to a read error. The CDR3 DNA is TGTGCCAGCAGTCTATCCGGGACAGCATATCAGCCCCAGCATTTT. Translation gives CASSLSGTAYQPQHF. V gene TRBV27 combines with J gene TRBJ1-5, with 7 bases fitting TRBD1. CDR1 and CDR2 (germline): MNHEY, SMNVEV (reference sequence). This CDR3 comprises 15 residues.

This rearrangement joins TRBV4-1 to TRBJ1-5; 9 bases fit TRBD1. The V gene end was trimmed by 4 bases and the J gene end by 7 bases; junction bases not matched to a gene: 8. Germline V lookup: CDR1 MGHRA, CDR2 YSYEKL. This CDR3 comprises 15 residues. The CDR3 region is CASSRGQGSRQPQHF. The CDR3 DNA follows: TGCGCCAGCAGCCGCGGACAGGGGAGTCGGCAGCCCCAGCATTTT.

This chain's CDR3 is CASRTGTSGYIVYNEQFF. The CDR3 region has the DNA TGTGCCAGCAGAACCGGGACTAGCGGTTATATTGTTTACAATGAGCAGTTCTTC. The chain links TRBV5-8 to TRBJ2-1; 11 bases line up with TRBD2. Germline V gene sequence: CDR1 SGHTS, CDR2 YDEGEE. The trim removed 5 bases at V and 4 bases at J, leaving 14 bases unmatched. This CDR3 region has 18 residues.

This chain uses TRBV5-1 with TRBJ2-3; possibly TRBD2 for D (5 bases). Germline V gives CDR1 SGHRS, CDR2 YFSETQ. This CDR3 contains 14 residues. Trimming removed 0 bases from V and 14 bases from J, with 19 bases in between. The CDR3 loop reads CASSLEGTGSYRYF. The CDR3 nucleotides read TGCGCCAGCAGCTTGGAGGGTACGGGGAGCTACAGGTATTTT. Drawing the rest from reference TRBV5-1 and TRBJ2-3, the complete variable domain is KAGVTQTPRYLIKTRGQQVTLSCSPISGHRSVSWYQQTPGQGLQFLFEYFSETQRNKGNFPGRFSGRQFSNSRSEMNVSTLELGDSALYLCASSLEGTGSYRYFGPGTRLTVL.

Points on this clone: At one boundary the junction diverges from the germline segment, which might be a read error. The genes are TRBV18 and TRBJ1-1; TRBD1 is a possible D gene (6 bases). Germline V CDR1 and CDR2: KGHSH, LQKENI. There are 15 residues in the CDR3. In nucleotides, the CDR3 is TGTGCCAGTTCACCCGGGGGGGGCGCGAACACTGAAGCTTTCTTT. Translated, it gives CASSPGGGANTEAFF.

The V and J genes are TRBV28 and TRBJ2-7; TRBD1 might be the D (6 bases). CDR3 length: 14 residues. Germline-derived CDR1 and CDR2 are MDHEN and SYDVKM. V lost 6 bases to trimming and J lost 0 bases, with 12 bases between them. DNA of the CDR3: TGTGCCAGCAGACCACAGGGCGACTCCTACGAGCAGTACTTC. Its protein product is CASRPQGDSYEQYF.

The J gene is TRBJ2-5, the V gene TRBV7-2; tentative D call: TRBD1 (5 bases). The CDR3 loop spans 15 amino acids. Per germline, CDR1 SGHTA and CDR2 FQGNSA. V lost 5 bases, J lost 2 bases, and 15 bases lay in between. The CDR3 region is CASSPQGRSQETQYF. In nucleotides, the CDR3 is TGTGCCAGCAGCCCCCAGGGCCGCAGTCAAGAGACCCAGTACTTC. The variable domain in full, completed from reference TRBV7-2 and TRBJ2-5, reads GAGVSQSPSNKVTEKGKDVELRCDPISGHTALYWYRQSLGQGLEFLIYFQGNSAPDKSGLPSDRFSAERTGGSVSTLTIQRTQQEDSAVYLCASSPQGRSQETQYFGPGTRLLVL.

J is TRBJ1-1 and V is TRBV19; the match to TRBD1 covers 7 bases. CDR3 length: 14 amino acids. V trimming: 4 bases; J trimming: 5 bases; junction bases outside the gene matches: 7. Germline CDR1 reads LNHDA; CDR2 reads SQIVND (reference sequence). CDR3 DNA sequence: TGTGCCAGTAGTAATGTAGGGGGCAATACTGAAGCTTTCTTT. This sequence encodes CASSNVGGNTEAFF.

The chain joins TRBV28 to TRBJ1-3; D is unresolved. CDR3 length: 13 amino acids. Trimming pared 7 bases from V and 0 bases from J, leaving 7 bases between. Per germline, CDR1 MDHEN and CDR2 SYDVKM. The CDR3 loop reads CASIRDSGNTIYF. The CDR3 DNA sequence: TGTGCCAGCATAAGAGACTCTGGAAACACCATATATTTT.

The rearrangement joins TRBV25-1 to TRBJ1-4; D gene uncertain. The CDR3 spans 14 residues. From germline, CDR1 is MGHDK and CDR2 SYGVNS. Trimming removed 5 bases at V and 4 bases at J, with 11 bases between. The CDR3 DNA reads TGTGCCAGCAGTAAACGTTCGGTTAATGAAAAACTGTTTTTT. Encoded protein: CASSKRSVNEKLFF.

V and J are TRBV7-9 and TRBJ1-6; no definite D call. The germline CDR1 and CDR2 sequences are SEHNR and FQNEAQ (reference sequence). Between the trimmed V and J ends, which lost 2 bases and 7 bases, there was a span of 9 bases. CDR3 length: 14 residues. The CDR3 DNA is TGTGCCAGCAGCTTATTGGCGCGGAATTCACCCCTCCACTTT. Its translation: CASSLLARNSPLHF.

The rearrangement joins TRBV6-1 to TRBJ1-1; D is perhaps TRBD1 (5 bases). CDR1 is MNHNS, CDR2 SASEGT, per germline. The CDR3 runs 14 residues. V was shortened by 7 bases and J by 0 bases, with 12 bases between the two germline ends. For the CDR3, the DNA is TGTGCCAGCACACTTACAGGTTTGAACACTGAAGCTTTCTTT. Translating it yields CASTLTGLNTEAFF.

The V gene is TRBV7-9, the J gene TRBJ2-3; 8 positions agree with TRBD2. The CDR3 contains 15 residues. The germline CDR1 and CDR2 sequences are SEHNR and FQNEAQ (reference sequence). Trimming took 4 bases from V and 5 from J; bases not matched to a gene: 8. Here the CDR3 reads CASSSPSGGGDTQYF. In DNA form, the CDR3 reads TGTGCCAGCAGCTCACCGAGCGGGGGTGGAGATACGCAGTATTTT.

This chain links TRBV19 with TRBJ2-3; 12 bases fit TRBD2. There are 16 residues in the CDR3. Trimming at V came to 3 bases and at J to 0 bases, leaving 1 base not matched to a gene. Germline V gene lookup returns CDR1 LNHDA and CDR2 SQIVND (reference sequence). The CDR3 region has the DNA TGTGCCAGTAGTATCACTAGCGGGGGGAGCACAGATACGCAGTATTTT. Translation gives CASSITSGGSTDTQYF.